Presented here are 8 T cell receptor beta chains from one specimen sequenced in a study of blood T cell repertoires in COVID-19. Profiling relied on immunoSEQ multiplex PCR, and the TCRdb table lists in-frame clones only, not all of them. The data show about 15,000 clones, approximately 86% seen once. Sequencing was performed on peripheral blood. The receptors shown here come from a human donor in a cohort sampled during active COVID-19.

This chain links TRBV6-5 with TRBJ1-2, with D uncertain. This CDR3 is 13 amino acids long. Looked up from germline, CDR1 is MNHEY and CDR2 is SVGAGI. V gave up 2 bases and J gave up 8 bases, with 12 bases separating them. The CDR3 protein is CASSYRGFGGYTF. The CDR3 DNA is TGTGCCAGCAGTTACCGAGGGTTCGGCGGCTACACCTTC.

The rearrangement links TRBV7-8 to TRBJ1-5; D unresolved. V lost 2 bases and J lost 3, with 11 bases in between. The germline gives CDR1 SGHVS, CDR2 FQNEAQ. CDR3 length equals 15 residues. As DNA, the CDR3 is TGTGCCAGCAGCTTAAAGCCCAACCTCAATCAGCCCCAGCATTTT. Its translation is CASSLKPNLNQPQHF.

This clone was recorded a few times. The chain links TRBV11-2 to TRBJ1-2; 7 positions agree with TRBD1. J was trimmed by 4 bases and V by 3 bases; bases with no gene match: 5. CDR3 length equals 14 residues. Germline loops: CDR1 SGHAT, CDR2 FQNNGV. CDR3 in amino acids: CASSFDRDTYGYTF. The CDR3 coding sequence is TGTGCCAGCAGCTTTGACAGGGACACCTATGGCTACACCTTC.

The genes are TRBV6-6 and TRBJ1-3; D is perhaps TRBD1 (5 bases). Trimming pared 6 bases from V and 0 bases from J, leaving 9 bases between. From germline, CDR1 is MNHNY and CDR2 SVGAGI (reference sequence). The CDR3 length is 14 residues. This chain's CDR3 is CASRPGYSGNTIYF. CDR3 sequence (DNA): TGTGCCAGCAGGCCAGGGTACTCTGGAAACACCATATATTTT.

The V gene is TRBV19, the J gene TRBJ1-1; TRBD1 matches at 8 bases. The CDR3 is made up of 16 amino acids. CDR1 and CDR2 (germline): LNHDA, SQIVND (reference sequence). Trimming removed 4 bases from V and 1 base from J; junction bases left unmatched: 8. The CDR3: CASSTLQGARNTEAFF. CDR3 coding DNA: TGTGCCAGTAGTACCCTCCAGGGGGCCCGGAACACTGAAGCTTTCTTT.

The V gene is TRBV7-2, the J gene TRBJ1-1; D unclear. V was trimmed by 1 base and J by 11 bases, leaving 11 bases between them. There are 12 residues in the CDR3. Germline CDR1 and CDR2: SGHTA and FQGNSA. CDR3 coding DNA: TGTGCCAGCAGCTTAGACCTCGGTAACGCTTTCTTT. This sequence encodes CASSLDLGNAFF.

The V gene is TRBV15, the J gene TRBJ2-7, with D tentatively TRBD2 (6 bases). With 3 bases removed from V and 0 bases from J, the gap between germline ends came to 12 bases. The CDR3 is made up of 15 amino acids. Germline assignment: CDR1 LNHNV and CDR2 YYDKDF (reference sequence). The CDR3: CATSRSGLDSYEQYF. In DNA, the CDR3 is TGTGCCACCAGCAGGTCGGGACTGGACTCCTACGAGCAGTACTTC.

The rearrangement joins TRBV6-6 to TRBJ1-1, with D perhaps TRBD1 (5 bases). V lost 7 bases to trimming and J lost 5 bases, with 14 bases between them. This CDR3 is built from 13 residues. Germline values: CDR1 MNHNY, CDR2 SVGAGI (reference sequence). The CDR3 sequence: CASTLQRGTEAFF. DNA for the CDR3: TGTGCCAGCACTCTCCAGCGGGGGACTGAAGCTTTCTTT.